This TCR beta chain was recorded in a study of response to subunit inactivated influenza vaccine. Whole-study findings and limits: The authors suggested that every seasonal influenza vaccination recruits few new T cells.

TCRdb re-derived calls from the RT-PCR reads in MiXCR, one entry per CDR3 protein. The sample holds around 540,000 distinct CDR3 sequences, 10% to 15% seen once. Concerning this clonotype: The antigen is unknown.

The CDR3 is 16 amino acids. The germline V gene encodes CDR1 MNHNS and CDR2 SASEGT. V was cut by 2 bases and J by 10 bases, with 22 bases left in between. The chain links TRBV6-1 to TRBJ2-3, with D possibly matching TRBD2 (5 bases). The specimen was PBMCs from blood, collected on the day of vaccination. The sequence derives from a man aged 45 to 65 who received an inactivated influenza vaccine. The DNA for the CDR3 is TGTGCCAGCAGTGAACAGCGGAGCGATGTGTCGCGGGCGCAGTATTTT. Translating it yields CASSEQRSDVSRAQYF.